This T cell receptor beta chain was identified in a study of PD-L1 blockade in urothelial cancer. Study background: Once treatment had started, blood was analyzed at 3 weeks (second dose) and again at 6 weeks. Median blood clonality was roughly 0.087, with some 89,000 unique TCRs.

A spike-in of synthetic TCR analog templates was added to each PCR. Libraries were prepared by immunoSEQ multiplex PCR; TCRdb keeps only in-frame clonotypes and omits some of them. The sample lists tens of thousands of clones; 86% were seen once. V lost 4 bases, J lost 2 bases, and 7 bases stayed unmatched. The CDR3 sequence is 15 residues long. Germline CDR1 MDHEN, CDR2 SYDVKM. As to time point: peripheral blood 6 weeks after treatment start. Sample numbers ranged from 1 to 8 per patient, encompassing pretreatment and on-treatment collections. The rearrangement joins TRBV28 to TRBJ2-5; 7 bases agree with TRBD1. The material sequenced was PBMCs, taken around atezolizumab (anti-PD-L1) treatment. The sequence derives from a man aged 55 to 70 with urothelial cancer. DNA of the CDR3: TGTGCCAGCAGTTCCCCCGGGACAGCTCAAGAGACCCAGTACTTC. Amino acid sequence: CASSSPGTAQETQYF.